The 18 T cell receptor beta chains listed next were all sequenced from one sample in a study of T-cell reconstitution after alpha-beta-depleted transplantation in children. Unique molecular identifiers were incorporated during preparation of the TCRbeta library. TCRdb analysed the PCR reads with MiXCR anew, one entry per CDR3 protein. This sample has around 270,000 distinct CDR3 sequences, with around 10% found just once. The sample in question was PBMCs, obtained before TCRalphabeta/CD19-depleted stem cell transplant. The source of these receptors is a boy under two years old with acute myeloid leukemia, due to receive a stem cell transplant.

There are a few counts of this clonotype. The CDR3 sequence: CASSFSGRGQETQYF. The CDR3 nucleotides are TGTGCCAGCAGCTTTAGCGGGAGGGGCCAAGAGACCCAGTACTTC. The chain carries TRBV7-2 and TRBJ2-5; 11 nucleotides agree with TRBD2. Germline CDR1 SGHTA, CDR2 FQGNSA. CDR3 length equals 15 residues. Trimming removed 3 bases from V and 1 base from J; junction bases left unmatched: 1.

This clonotype showed up just a few times. The chain joins TRBV29-1 to TRBJ1-5, with D possibly matching TRBD1 (5 bases). From germline, CDR1 is SQVTM and CDR2 ANQGSEA. V lost 4 bases to trimming and J lost 9 bases, with 19 bases between them. CDR3 size: 14 residues. CDR3 sequence (DNA): TGCAGCGTTGTAGAGGGGACTCCTCCGGGGCCCCAGCATTTT. Translating gives CSVVEGTPPGPQHF.

This sequence joins TRBV4-1 and TRBJ2-6, with D tentatively TRBD1 (6 bases). The CDR3 is 19 residues long. Germline loops: CDR1 MGHRA, CDR2 YSYEKL. V lost 1 base and J 0 bases, leaving 16 bases between the germline ends. CDR3 nucleotide sequence: TGCGCCAGCAGCCAAGGCCTACAGGGCCCCCGCTCTGGGGCCAACGTCCTGACTTTC. Its translation is CASSQGLQGPRSGANVLTF.

This clonotype was counted a single time. The V and J genes are TRBV10-3 and TRBJ2-7; 8 bases line up with TRBD1. V trimming: 3 bases; J trimming: 3 bases; junction bases outside the gene matches: 4. The CDR3 covers 14 residues. CDR1 and CDR2 from the germline V gene are ENHRY and SYGVKD. The CDR3 DNA sequence: TGTGCCATCAGTGACGCGGACAGGGTCTACGAGCAGTACTTC. Amino acid sequence: CAISDADRVYEQYF.

This clonotype was counted ten times or more. CDR3 in amino acids: CASSQGPTGGRYNEQFF. Here the CDR3 DNA reads TGTGCCAGCAGCCAGGGGCCGACGGGCGGGCGGTACAATGAGCAGTTCTTC. The chain couples TRBV14 to TRBJ2-1, with D perhaps given as TRBD1 or TRBD2 (5 bases each). Between the trimmed V and J ends, which lost 3 bases and 4 bases, there was a span of 19 bases. In germline, CDR1 is SGHDN, CDR2 FVKESK. The CDR3 has 17 residues.

In its sample, this clonotype was seen once. A read error may be the cause here, since a much bigger clone is one base away. The chain employs TRBV5-1 and TRBJ2-1, with TRBD1 matching 8 bases. Germline V CDR1 and CDR2: SGHRS, YFSETQ. The CDR3 loop spans 16 amino acids. The CDR3 nucleotides read TGCGCCAGCAGCTTGCTTCTGAGTGGACAGGGAAATGACCAGTTCTTC. Protein: CASSLLLSGQGNDQFF.

This clonotype showed up just a few times. This sequence may be a read error, since a much larger clone differs from it by one base. This chain connects TRBV28 to TRBJ2-2; 8 bases match TRBD1. Germline trimming cut 4 bases from V and 7 bases from J; bases unmatched to any gene: 8. Germline loops: CDR1 MDHEN, CDR2 SYDVKM. The CDR3 length is 15 residues. This CDR3 is CASSSRTGSGGELFF. CDR3 DNA sequence: TGTGCCAGCAGTTCCCGGACAGGGTCGGGCGGGGAGCTGTTTTTT.

The chain is built from TRBV4-1 and TRBJ2-5; unclear D gene. This CDR3 comprises 14 residues. Per the germline V gene, CDR1 is MGHRA and CDR2 is YSYEKL. V lost 4 bases and J 2 bases, leaving 11 bases between the germline ends. Here the CDR3 reads CASSPDEDQETQYF. The CDR3 nucleotides read TGCGCCAGCAGCCCGGACGAGGATCAAGAGACCCAGTACTTC.

The V gene is TRBV10-3, the J gene TRBJ2-3; 8 nucleotides match TRBD2. The V and J ends lost 7 bases and 8 bases, in that order; junction bases with no gene match: 11. CDR3 length: 14 residues. From germline, CDR1 is ENHRY and CDR2 SYGVKD. CDR3 bases: TGTGCCATCACCGGGGGGGGGGGCCTGGTTACGCAGTATTTT. This encodes CAITGGGGLVTQYF.

The chain is built from TRBV11-3 and TRBJ2-5; no clear D gene. This CDR3 comprises 15 residues. V lost 5 bases and J 7 bases, leaving 20 bases between the germline ends. The V gene's germline CDR1 is SGHNT and CDR2 YENEEA. The CDR3 nucleotides are TGTGCCAGCAGCCATACATTTCCCCGGACGGGGACCCAGTACTTC. As protein: CASSHTFPRTGTQYF.

The rearrangement links TRBV27 to TRBJ2-5; 8 bases map to TRBD1. Germline V gives CDR1 MNHEY, CDR2 SMNVEV (reference sequence). V dropped 5 bases and J dropped 4; count of bases not matched to a gene: 9. This CDR3 is built from 15 residues. CDR3 sequence reads: CASSPHSDRGETQYF. As DNA, the CDR3 is TGTGCCAGCAGTCCCCATTCTGACAGGGGAGAGACCCAGTACTTC.

At least ten counts were recorded for this clonotype. The chain joins TRBV7-6 to TRBJ2-3; 8 bases align to TRBD1. The length of the CDR3 is 15 residues. The J segment lost 4 bases and the V segment lost 5 bases, leaving 8 bases of the junction unmatched. CDR1 SGHVS and CDR2 FNYEAQ come from the germline V gene. CDR3 nucleotide sequence: TGTGCCAGCAGCCCGATACTACAGGGGGCAGATACGCAGTATTTT. Translating gives CASSPILQGADTQYF.

V is TRBV28 and J is TRBJ2-5; D gene unclear. Germline V lookup: CDR1 MDHEN, CDR2 SYDVKM. Trimming pared 4 bases from V and 1 base from J, leaving 10 bases between. The CDR3 has 14 amino acids. The CDR3 bases are TGTGCCAGCAGTTGGGTCCGAGCCCAAGAGACCCAGTACTTC. Translated: CASSWVRAQETQYF.

There are many counts of this clonotype. The chain joins TRBV29-1 to TRBJ1-1, with D possibly TRBD1 on 5 matching bases. Deletions cut 2 bases from V and 8 bases from J, with 15 bases between. The CDR3 has 13 residues. The germline gives CDR1 SQVTM, CDR2 ANQGSEA. CDR3 in amino acids: CSVEKALPGEAFF. DNA for the CDR3: TGCAGCGTTGAAAAGGCTCTACCAGGGGAAGCTTTCTTT.

This clonotype was detected only a few times. The rearrangement links TRBV3-1 to TRBJ2-7; weak D call: TRBD2 (7 bases). The CDR3 has 12 amino acids. From germline, CDR1 is LGHDT and CDR2 YNNKEL (reference sequence). The V and J ends lost 3 bases and 11 bases respectively, with 14 bases between them. The CDR3 DNA reads TGTGCCAGCAGCCAGAGGGGGGGCGGGAAGTACTTC. This gives the protein CASSQRGGGKYF.

Worth noting for this clonotype: This sequence may be a read error, since a much larger clone differs from it by one base. The chain couples TRBV29-1 to TRBJ1-1; unclear D gene. CDR1 is SQVTM and CDR2 is ANQGSEA in the germline V gene. The CDR3 is 14 residues long. CDR3 residues: CSVVTPRMNTGAFF. The CDR3 DNA reads TGCAGCGTCGTGACGCCTCGAATGAACACTGGAGCTTTCTTT.

This clonotype has a handful of counts. V and J are TRBV6-2 or TRBV6-3 and TRBJ2-2; TRBD1 aligns across 10 bases. Germline V gene sequence: CDR1 MNHEY, CDR2 SVGEGT. This CDR3 is built from 13 residues. Trimming took 6 bases from V and 9 from J; bases not matched to a gene: 4. CDR3 region: CASRETGGWELFF. CDR3 DNA sequence: TGTGCCAGCAGGGAGACAGGGGGCTGGGAGCTGTTTTTT.

The chain links TRBV7-9 to TRBJ2-4; D unclear. This CDR3 comprises 17 residues. CDR1 SEHNR and CDR2 FQNEAQ come from the germline V gene (reference sequence). V was cut by 1 base and J by 3 bases, with 16 bases left in between. The CDR3 sequence: CASSLEIRQASKNIQYF. In DNA, the CDR3 is TGTGCCAGCAGCTTAGAGATAAGGCAGGCCAGCAAAAACATTCAGTACTTC.